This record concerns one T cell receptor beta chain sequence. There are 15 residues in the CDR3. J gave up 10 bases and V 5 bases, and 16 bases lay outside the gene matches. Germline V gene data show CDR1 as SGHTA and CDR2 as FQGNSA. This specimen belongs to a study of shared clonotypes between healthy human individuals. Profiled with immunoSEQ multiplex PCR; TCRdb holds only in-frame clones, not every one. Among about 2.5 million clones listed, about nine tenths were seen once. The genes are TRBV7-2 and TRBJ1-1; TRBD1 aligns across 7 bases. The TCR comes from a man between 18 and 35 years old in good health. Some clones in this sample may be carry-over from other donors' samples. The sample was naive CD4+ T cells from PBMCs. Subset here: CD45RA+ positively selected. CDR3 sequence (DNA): TGTGCCAGCAGCCCCTTTGGACAGGCCATTAGTGGAGCTTTCTTT. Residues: CASSPFGQAISGAFF. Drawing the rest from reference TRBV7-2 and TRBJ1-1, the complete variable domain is GAGVSQSPSNKVTEKGKDVELRCDPISGHTALYWYRQSLGQGLEFLIYFQGNSAPDKSGLPSDRFSAERTGGSVSTLTIQRTQQEDSAVYLCASSPFGQAISGAFFGQGTRLTVV.